This T cell receptor beta chain appears in the sequencing data of a study of CD8+CD57+ T cells in acquired aplastic anemia. The template for TCR beta VDJ and CDR3 sequence profiling was genomic DNA. In TCRdb, the reads were re-called with MiXCR into one record per CDR3 protein. In the table there are 110,000 or so distinct CDR3 sequences, about 60% of which are singletons. Selection for sequencing was limited to patients who had shown CD8+CD57+ cell expansion by flow cytometry. Severe acquired aplastic anemia was the diagnosis recorded for all patients. Prior therapy had not been administered to any patient at the time of blood sampling. Regarding the study as a whole: Found in both controls and patients were 25 to 35 CD8+ CDR3 sequences.

This clonotype has just a few counts. No antigen is known for it. V was shortened by 3 bases and J by 8 bases, with 16 bases between the two germline ends. The CDR3 covers 14 residues. The sequenced sample consisted of sorted CD4+, CD8+, or CD8+CD57+ T cells (not recorded which) from PBMCs. This receptor was obtained from a human donor with aplastic anemia. The chain carries TRBV12-3 or TRBV12-4 and TRBJ1-2; weak D call: TRBD1 (6 bases). The chain's CDR3 is CASSFQQGSSGYTF. The CDR3 DNA is TGTGCCAGCAGTTTTCAACAGGGTTCGTCCGGCTACACCTTC.